This record concerns one T cell receptor beta chain sequence. This clone came up once. No cognate antigen has been identified for it. No per-base quality is available; no much larger clone lies one base away. Sample time point, as interpreted from the label and publication: more than 10 months on ibrutinib. For TCR beta library preparation, 1.5 to 2.5 micrograms of genomic DNA were extracted from the cryopreserved PBMCs. Longitudinal blood samples from CLL patients on ibrutinib monotherapy underwent high-throughput TCR beta sequencing. The patients took part in an open-label, single-center phase 2 trial of ibrutinib monotherapy. The sample belongs to a study of cytotoxic CD8 clonotypes in ibrutinib-treated CLL (dated by TCRdb to the early 2020s). As for the study more broadly: The cohort was composed of under 12 relapsed/refractory and roughly 16 treatment-naive patients; IGHV unmutated status was identified in 17 patients. Partial responses were observed in approximately 24 patients and complete responses in 2; after a median follow-up of around 68 months, remission was maintained in 15 or so patients and progression was observed in roughly 12. The response samples were drawn at a median of approximately 11 months into treatment, with a range of about 6 to 40 months. On average, each sample had 255,043 productive templates and 94,082 productive rearrangements. Of the roughly 90 participants in the trial, about two dozen had longitudinal samples available. Cryopreserved peripheral blood mononuclear cells were collected at three points: before therapy, at response, and at either sustained remission or disease progression. All remission and progressive disease samples were collected while patients were still receiving ibrutinib. Overall study results and their limits: Public clonotypes were rare and either shrank or stayed stable during treatment, and the rise in clonality at ibrutinib response reflected expansion of private clonotypes. Sampling times were not matched between sustained-remission and progressing patients, and lymph node repertoires were not studied. Baseline clonality was found to be higher than that of age-matched healthy donors and was strongly correlated with circulating CD8+ T-cell counts. At ibrutinib response clonality went up, during sustained remission it held steady, and at progression it dropped back toward baseline.

A MiSeq instrument was used for deep resolution sequencing, which targeted depths ranging from 1 in 1 million up to 1 in 200,000 T cells, with coverage averaging 10x for each clonotype. The immunoSEQ hsTCRB Kit was used to generate the TCR beta libraries. The original pipeline was this. ImmunoSEQ Data Assistant and ImmunoSEQ Analyzer were used for data analysis, and V, D and J genes were assigned according to IMGT definitions. Clonality, with values ranging from 0 to 1, was calculated as one minus the normalized Shannon entropy of productive rearrangement frequencies. Only overrepresented clonotypes making up at least 0.05% of each patient's repertoire were included in the public clonotype analysis. Roughly 13 age-matched healthy donor repertoires from immuneACCESS were used as controls for clonality. The clones in this table, taken by TCRdb from immuneACCESS, are in-frame only. Not every clone is retained; where verified, under half of the shortfall comes from an unresolved V gene, and the cause of the rest is unknown. The DNA was the basis for D and trimming; V, J and clone size are from that table. This sample gives 20,000 to 25,000 clones in total; over 55% of them show up just once. Together, the top ten hold under 50% of the sample.

V gives up 5 bases and J gives up 1 base, and the segment between their germline ends measures 8 bases. The CDR3 goes from the cysteine to the phenylalanine over 13 residues. The kept DNA is CDR3 alone, 39 bases in frame from the first base. The germline V gene sets CDR1 to SGHTA and CDR2 to FQGTGA. The clonotype comes from a human donor with chronic lymphocytic leukemia. The input for sequencing was PBMCs, taken after 12 months of ibrutinib treatment. The chain joins TRBV7-3 to TRBJ1-1; no D gene call is confident. The CDR3 is CASSLNWNTEAFF. The nucleotides are TGTGCCAGCAGCCTGAATTGGAACACTGAAGCTTTCTTT.